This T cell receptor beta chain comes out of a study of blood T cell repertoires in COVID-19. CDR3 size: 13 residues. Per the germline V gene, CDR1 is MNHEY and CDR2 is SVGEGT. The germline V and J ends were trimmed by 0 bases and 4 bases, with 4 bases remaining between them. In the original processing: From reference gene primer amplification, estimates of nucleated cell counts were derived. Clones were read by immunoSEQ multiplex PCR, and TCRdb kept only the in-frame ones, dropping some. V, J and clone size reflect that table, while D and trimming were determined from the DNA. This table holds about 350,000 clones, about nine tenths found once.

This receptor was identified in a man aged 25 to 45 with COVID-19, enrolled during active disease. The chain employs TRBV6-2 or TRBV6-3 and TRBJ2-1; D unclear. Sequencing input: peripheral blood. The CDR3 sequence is CASSYSEYNEQFF. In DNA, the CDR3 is TGTGCCAGCAGTTACTCGGAGTACAATGAGCAGTTCTTC.